Presented here are 19 T cell receptor beta chains from one specimen sequenced in a study of T cell clonotyping in hematopoietic cell transplantation. Clones were sequenced by immunoSEQ multiplex PCR, and TCRdb holds only the in-frame ones, with some missing. The sample carries more than 7,000 clones, about 82% recorded once. The sample consisted of PBMCs, taken 180 days after allogeneic stem cell transplant. Receptor source: a female patient in her 30s who had an allogeneic stem cell transplant, so the T cells may come from the graft donor. Some clones in this sample may be carry-over from other donors' samples.

The V call is TRBV9, the J call TRBJ1-2, with D perhaps matching TRBD1 (5 bases). Looked up from germline, CDR1 is SGDLS and CDR2 is YYNGEE. The V end was cut by 0 bases, the J end by 8 bases, with 11 bases between. The CDR3 is made up of 13 amino acids. CDR3 loop: CASSVEEGNGYTF. CDR3 DNA sequence: TGTGCCAGCAGCGTAGAAGAGGGGAACGGCTACACCTTC.

A note on this clone: This likely traces to a read error, being one base from a far larger clone. The gene calls are TRBV5-2 and TRBJ1-1. TRBV5-2 is a documented pseudogene. CDR3 length: 15 amino acids. The CDR3 reads CASSQIGTRGVEAFF. The CDR3 DNA reads TGTGCCAGCAGCCAGATAGGGACGAGGGGGGTGGAAGCTTTCTTT.

The V and J genes are TRBV2 and TRBJ1-3; 7 bases match TRBD1. CDR3 length: 17 residues. Germline trimming cut 3 bases from V and 0 bases from J; bases unmatched to any gene: 8. Germline V CDR1 and CDR2: SNHLY, FYNNEI. CDR3 bases: TGTGCCAGCAGTGAGCAACGACAGGGCAGCTCTGGAAACACCATATATTTT. It is translated as CASSEQRQGSSGNTIYF.

This clone is medium-sized (0.01 to 0.1%) in the sample. This chain links TRBV18 with TRBJ1-5; 7 bases agree with TRBD1. This CDR3 is 15 amino acids long. Trimming took 4 bases from V and 0 from J; bases not matched to a gene: 3. CDR1 and CDR2 from the germline V gene are KGHSH and LQKENI. The CDR3 sequence is CASSLGQNSNQPQHF. The DNA of the CDR3 is TGTGCCAGCTCACTGGGACAGAATAGCAATCAGCCCCAGCATTTT.

The gene calls are TRBV18 and TRBJ1-3; 7 bases are shared with TRBD1. Germline V gene lookup returns CDR1 KGHSH and CDR2 LQKENI. CDR3 length equals 15 residues. V lost 5 bases, J lost 2 bases, and 6 bases stayed unmatched. CDR3 sequence reads: CASSSYQGAGNTIYF. The DNA for the CDR3 is TGTGCCAGCTCATCCTATCAGGGGGCTGGAAACACCATATATTTT.

The rearrangement links TRBV5-1 to TRBJ2-7; TRBD2 is a possible D gene (6 bases). In germline, CDR1 is SGHRS, CDR2 YFSETQ. V was cut by 2 bases and J by 3 bases, with 15 bases left in between. The CDR3 loop spans 15 amino acids. CDR3 coding DNA: TGCGCCAGCAGCTTAGGCGGGGTGGGAATCTACGAGCAGTACTTC. Amino acid sequence: CASSLGGVGIYEQYF.

The CDR3 nucleotides read TGTGCCAGCAGTCCTCCCCCGGCCCTGAATTCACCCCTCCACTTT. Translating gives CASSPPPALNSPLHF. The rearrangement links TRBV27 to TRBJ1-6, with unresolved D. Germline CDR1 is MNHEY and CDR2 is SMNVEV (reference sequence). The CDR3 has 15 amino acids. V lost 5 bases, J lost 7 bases, and 15 bases lay in between.

The rearrangement uses TRBV30 and TRBJ1-2; D may be TRBD1 (5 bases). Germline V gives CDR1 GTSNPN, CDR2 SVGIG (reference sequence). V was cut by 2 bases and J by 9 bases, with 16 bases left in between. CDR3 length: 13 residues. CDR3 amino acids: CAWSRGTPMRYTF. The CDR3 nucleotides are TGTGCCTGGAGTCGGGGGACTCCTATGCGCTACACCTTC.

The V call is TRBV30, the J call TRBJ1-1; D uncertain. The CDR3 spans 14 residues. CDR1 GTSNPN and CDR2 SVGIG come from the germline V gene (reference sequence). V was clipped by 7 bases and J by 0 bases, with 15 bases between them. CDR3 bases: TGTGCCTTTCTAACTCGGCAGATGAACACTGAAGCTTTCTTT. Amino acids: CAFLTRQMNTEAFF.

The chain links TRBV18 to TRBJ1-2, with D possibly TRBD1 on 5 matching bases. CDR1 is KGHSH, CDR2 LQKENI, per germline. The V and J ends lost 6 bases and 0 bases respectively, with 14 bases between them. The CDR3 sequence is 15 residues long. This chain's CDR3 is CASSLWDGANYGYTF. Here the CDR3 DNA reads TGTGCCAGCTCCCTTTGGGACGGAGCTAACTATGGCTACACCTTC.

This clone was observed once. J is TRBJ2-7 and V is TRBV13, with D maybe TRBD1 (5 bases). The V end was cut by 0 bases, the J end by 3 bases, with 9 bases between. Germline V gene sequence: CDR1 PRHDT, CDR2 FYEKMQ (reference sequence). The CDR3 consists of 14 residues. CDR3 in DNA: TGTGCCAGCAGCTTAGGGACTGGACACTACGAGCAGTACTTC. Translation: CASSLGTGHYEQYF.

This chain links TRBV5-1 with TRBJ2-6, with D hard to call. This CDR3 has 15 residues. The ends were cut back, 0 bases at V and 0 bases at J, with 4 bases in the middle. Germline V lookup: CDR1 SGHRS, CDR2 YFSETQ. CDR3: CASSLANSGANVLTF. CDR3 nucleotide sequence: TGCGCCAGCAGCTTGGCCAACTCTGGGGCCAACGTCCTGACTTTC.

The chain combines TRBV2 with TRBJ2-7; TRBD1 aligns across 9 bases. This CDR3 region has 14 residues. Germline assignment: CDR1 SNHLY and CDR2 FYNNEI. Losses at the gene ends were 4 bases for V and 2 bases for J; bases not matched to a gene: 3. This CDR3 is CASSGGTGPYEQYF. CDR3 coding DNA: TGTGCCAGCAGTGGCGGGACAGGGCCCTACGAGCAGTACTTC.

The CDR3 coding sequence is TGTGCCAGCAGCCCACCCCCGGGACTAGCGGGGGCGCGGCCCGAGCAGTACTTC. This codes for CASSPPPGLAGARPEQYF. This chain joins TRBV7-2 and TRBJ2-7; TRBD2 matches at 14 bases. Trimming cost V 5 bases and J 6 bases; bases outside gene matches: 15. CDR3 size: 18 residues. CDR1 and CDR2 (germline): SGHTA, FQGNSA.

V usage is TRBV6-5 and J usage is TRBJ1-2; D unclear. The germline V and J ends were trimmed by 2 bases and 1 base, with 8 bases remaining between them. Germline lookup yields CDR1 MNHEY and CDR2 SVGAGI. CDR3 length: 14 amino acids. The CDR3 reads CASSYKGFNYGYTF. The CDR3 bases are TGTGCCAGCAGTTACAAAGGATTTAACTATGGCTACACCTTC.

The CDR3 DNA reads as TGTGCCAGCAGCAGGATACCGGGCGAAAAACTGTTTTTT. Translated, it gives CASSRIPGEKLFF. J is TRBJ1-4 and V is TRBV5-4, with unresolved D. V was trimmed by 4 bases and J by 8 bases, leaving 12 bases between them. This CDR3 comprises 13 residues. Germline V gives CDR1 SGHNT, CDR2 YYREEE (reference sequence).

The genes are TRBV19 and TRBJ1-2; the D is unclear. This CDR3 is built from 14 residues. CDR1 is LNHDA, CDR2 SQIVND, per germline (reference sequence). V gave up 6 bases and J gave up 4 bases, with 15 bases separating them. The CDR3 reads CASRGPSNSYGYTF. The CDR3 nucleotides are TGTGCCAGTAGAGGGCCCTCTAACAGCTATGGCTACACCTTC.

This chain uses TRBV7-2 with TRBJ2-7; the D gene could be TRBD1 or TRBD2 (5 bases each). Germline CDR1 is SGHTA and CDR2 is FQGNSA. Trimming cost V 6 bases and J 9 bases, with 18 bases left between them. CDR3 size: 13 residues. This CDR3 is CASRRGPIEGQYF. In DNA, the CDR3 is TGTGCCAGCAGGAGGGGCCCAATCGAAGGGCAGTACTTC.

As DNA, the CDR3 is TGTGCCTGGACAGCAGGGGGCCCCTGGGACGAGCAGTACTTC. It yields the protein CAWTAGGPWDEQYF. J is TRBJ2-7 and V is TRBV30, with 8 bases that match TRBD1. The CDR3 totals 14 residues. V was pared by 4 bases and J by 5 bases, with 10 bases of the junction left unmatched. Germline values: CDR1 GTSNPN, CDR2 SVGIG (reference sequence).